The 16 T cell receptor beta chains below all came from one sample that was sequenced in a study of blood T cell repertoires in COVID-19. TCRdb's copy holds only in-frame clones and misses some; the assay was immunoSEQ multiplex PCR. This sample has about 160,000 clones, with about four fifths found just once. The material sequenced was peripheral blood. Receptors were obtained from an elderly woman with active or convalescent COVID-19.

This rearrangement joins TRBV19 to TRBJ2-2; D is perhaps TRBD2 (6 bases). The germline V gene has CDR1 LNHDA and CDR2 SQIVND (reference sequence). V shed 5 bases and J shed 6 bases, with 25 bases lying between them. There are 18 residues in the CDR3. CDR3 bases: TGTGCCAGTAGTTTCCGAGGAGGGGATGGGCCTTTCGCCGGGGAGCTGTTTTTT. It codes for CASSFRGGDGPFAGELFF.

The chain couples TRBV7-2 to TRBJ1-1, with unresolved D. Germline V gene data show CDR1 as SGHTA and CDR2 as FQGNSA. V gave up 0 bases and J gave up 0 bases, with 11 bases separating them. The length of the CDR3 is 16 residues. The CDR3 spells CASSLAQVRMNTEAFF. The CDR3 DNA reads TGTGCCAGCAGCTTAGCCCAGGTTAGGATGAACACTGAAGCTTTCTTT.

V is TRBV13 and J is TRBJ1-2; tentative D call: TRBD1 (6 bases). The V and J ends lost 5 bases and 0 bases respectively, with 10 bases between them. The CDR3 contains 14 residues. The germline V gene encodes CDR1 PRHDT and CDR2 FYEKMQ (reference sequence). This CDR3 is CASSRDKANYGYTF. The CDR3 DNA reads TGTGCCAGCAGCCGGGACAAAGCTAACTATGGCTACACCTTC.

The chain links TRBV25-1 to TRBJ1-1; 8 bases agree with TRBD1. This CDR3 has 13 amino acids. CDR1 is MGHDK and CDR2 is SYGVNS in the germline V gene. Trimming cost V 4 bases and J 4 bases; bases outside gene matches: 2. Here the CDR3 reads CASSVTGGTEAFF. The CDR3 DNA is TGTGCCAGCAGTGTAACAGGGGGCACTGAAGCTTTCTTT.

The chain combines TRBV5-1 with TRBJ2-6, with 7 bases identical to TRBD1. J lost 0 bases, V lost 6 bases, and 15 bases had no gene match. The CDR3 has 19 amino acids. Germline V gene sequence: CDR1 SGHRS, CDR2 YFSETQ. This CDR3 reads CASNLNPTGASSGANVLTF. Written as DNA, the CDR3 is TGCGCCAGCAATCTTAACCCCACAGGGGCCTCCTCTGGGGCCAACGTCCTGACTTTC.

This clone showed up just a few times. V usage is TRBV25-1 and J usage is TRBJ2-7, with TRBD1 matching 7 bases. The V and J ends lost 3 bases and 3 bases, in that order; junction bases with no gene match: 5. Per germline, CDR1 MGHDK and CDR2 SYGVNS. The CDR3 totals 14 residues. The CDR3 reads CASSDRQGRYEQYF. In nucleotides, the CDR3 is TGTGCCAGCAGTGATAGACAGGGCCGCTACGAGCAGTACTTC.

The chain couples TRBV11-2 to TRBJ2-7; 7 nucleotides agree with TRBD1. The ends lost 0 bases at V and 1 base at J; junction bases unmatched: 3. The CDR3 is 15 residues long. CDR1 is SGHAT and CDR2 is FQNNGV in the germline V gene. The CDR3 DNA reads as TGTGCCAGCAGCTTAGACCGGACAGGTTCCTACGAGCAGTACTTC. Protein: CASSLDRTGSYEQYF.

This chain joins TRBV30 and TRBJ2-7; 10 nucleotides line up with TRBD2. The germline CDR1 and CDR2 sequences are GTSNPN and SVGIG (reference sequence). The CDR3 is 14 residues long. V lost 0 bases to trimming and J lost 7 bases; unmatched junction nucleotides: 6. CDR3 amino acids: CAWSVLAGRGEQYF. In DNA form, the CDR3 reads TGTGCCTGGAGTGTACTAGCGGGAAGAGGTGAGCAGTACTTC.

This chain connects TRBV5-4 to TRBJ2-7, with 7 bases fitting TRBD2. The CDR3 is 13 residues long. The germline V gene encodes CDR1 SGHNT and CDR2 YYREEE (reference sequence). V gave up 6 bases and J gave up 4 bases; unmatched junction bases: 7. Here the CDR3 reads CASKEKLAYEQYF. CDR3 nucleotides: TGTGCCAGCAAGGAAAAACTAGCGTACGAGCAGTACTTC.

The V gene is TRBV5-6, the J gene TRBJ1-6; 8 bases match TRBD1. CDR3 length: 14 residues. The trim removed 4 bases at V and 9 bases at J, leaving 6 bases unmatched. The germline V gene encodes CDR1 SGHDT and CDR2 YYEEEE. The CDR3 here is CASSVGQVASPLHF. Here the CDR3 DNA reads TGTGCCAGCAGCGTGGGACAGGTCGCTTCACCCCTCCACTTT.

This chain joins TRBV5-1 and TRBJ1-6, with D maybe TRBD1 (5 bases). The CDR3 totals 14 residues. CDR1 is SGHRS and CDR2 is YFSETQ in the germline V gene. V lost 2 bases to trimming and J lost 16 bases, with 19 bases between them. In DNA, the CDR3 is TGCGCCAGCAGCTTAGTACCGGGGGAAGGAGCTCTCCACTTT. It encodes CASSLVPGEGALHF.

The CDR3 DNA follows: TGTGCCAGCAGTGCCCTAGGGGGCACCGGGGAGCTGTTTTTT. This codes for CASSALGGTGELFF. The chain uses TRBV3-1 (or the pseudogene TRBV3-2) and TRBJ2-2, with a weak D call TRBD1 (6 bases). Germline V gene lookup returns CDR1 LGHDT and CDR2 YNNKEL (reference sequence). The CDR3 loop spans 14 amino acids. Between the trimmed V and J ends, which lost 6 bases and 4 bases, there was a span of 12 bases.

This sequence joins TRBV11-3 and TRBJ2-1; D gene ambiguous. This CDR3 is built from 12 residues. The V and J ends lost 6 bases and 9 bases respectively, with 12 bases between them. The germline V gene encodes CDR1 SGHNT and CDR2 YENEEA. The CDR3 is CASSPPFGEQFF. As DNA, the CDR3 is TGTGCCAGCAGTCCCCCTTTCGGTGAGCAGTTCTTC.

The genes are TRBV7-3 and TRBJ2-1; the match to TRBD2 covers 8 bases. There are 16 residues in the CDR3. The junction had 12 bases not matched to a gene; V was cut back by 6 bases and J by 5 bases. Germline values: CDR1 SGHTA, CDR2 FQGTGA. CDR3: CASRPSGSRRNNEQFF. Written as DNA, the CDR3 is TGTGCCAGCAGACCCAGCGGGAGCCGAAGGAACAATGAGCAGTTCTTC. The variable domain in full, with the rest retrieved from reference TRBV7-3 and TRBJ2-1, is GAGVSQTPSNKVTEKGKYVELRCDPISGHTALYWYRQSLGQGPEFLIYFQGTGAADDSGLPNDRFFAVRPEGSVSTLKIQRTERGDSAVYLCASRPSGSRRNNEQFFGPGTRLTVL.

The V gene is TRBV24-1, the J gene TRBJ2-1, with 10 bases fitting TRBD1. V lost 3 bases and J lost 8; bases outside the gene matches: 6. The CDR3 sequence is 15 residues long. Germline loops: CDR1 KGHDR, CDR2 SFDVKD. The CDR3 DNA reads as TGTGCCACCAGTGATACGACAGGGGGCGGGTATGAGCAGTTCTTC. It yields the protein CATSDTTGGGYEQFF.

The V call is TRBV30, the J call TRBJ2-7, with unresolved D. CDR3 length: 15 residues. The germline CDR1 and CDR2 sequences are GTSNPN and SVGIG (reference sequence). Trimming left V 0 bases short and J 3 bases short, with 15 bases between. The CDR3 reads CAWSVRREGSYEQYF. The CDR3 nucleotides read TGTGCCTGGAGTGTACGGAGAGAAGGAAGCTACGAGCAGTACTTC.